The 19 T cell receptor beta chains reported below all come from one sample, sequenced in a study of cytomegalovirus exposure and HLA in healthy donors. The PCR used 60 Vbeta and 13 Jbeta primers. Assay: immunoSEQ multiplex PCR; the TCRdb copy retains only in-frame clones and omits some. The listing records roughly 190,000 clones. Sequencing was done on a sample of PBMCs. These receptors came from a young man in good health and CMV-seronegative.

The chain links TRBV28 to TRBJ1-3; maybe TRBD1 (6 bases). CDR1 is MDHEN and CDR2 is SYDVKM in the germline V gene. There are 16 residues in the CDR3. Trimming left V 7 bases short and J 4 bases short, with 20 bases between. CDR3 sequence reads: CASTAGGGPLGNTIYF. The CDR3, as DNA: TGTGCCAGCACCGCTGGGGGGGGGCCTCTAGGAAACACCATATATTTT.

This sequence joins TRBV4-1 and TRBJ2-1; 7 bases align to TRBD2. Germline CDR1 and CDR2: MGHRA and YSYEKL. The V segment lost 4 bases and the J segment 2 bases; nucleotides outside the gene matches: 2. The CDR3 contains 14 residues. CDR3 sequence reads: CASSLREAYNEQFF. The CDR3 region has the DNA TGCGCCAGCAGCCTACGGGAGGCCTACAATGAGCAGTTCTTC.

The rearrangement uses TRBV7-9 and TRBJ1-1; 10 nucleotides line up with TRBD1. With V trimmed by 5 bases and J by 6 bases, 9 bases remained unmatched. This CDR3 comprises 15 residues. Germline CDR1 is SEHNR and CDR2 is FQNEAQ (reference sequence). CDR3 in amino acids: CASSNRDRGYAEAFF. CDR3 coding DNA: TGTGCCAGCAGCAATCGGGACAGGGGATACGCTGAAGCTTTCTTT. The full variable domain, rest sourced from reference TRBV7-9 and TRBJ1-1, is DTGVSQNPRHKITKRGQNVTFRCDPISEHNRLYWYRQTLGQGPEFLTYFQNEAQLEKSRLLSDRFSAERPKGSFSTLEIQRTEQGDSAMYLCASSNRDRGYAEAFFGQGTRLTVV.

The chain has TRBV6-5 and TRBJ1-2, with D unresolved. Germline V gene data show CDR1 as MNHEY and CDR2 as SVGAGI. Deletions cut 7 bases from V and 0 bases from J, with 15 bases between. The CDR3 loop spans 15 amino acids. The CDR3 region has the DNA TGTGCCAGCACCGAAAGGAGACTGACTAACTATGGCTACACCTTC. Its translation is CASTERRLTNYGYTF.

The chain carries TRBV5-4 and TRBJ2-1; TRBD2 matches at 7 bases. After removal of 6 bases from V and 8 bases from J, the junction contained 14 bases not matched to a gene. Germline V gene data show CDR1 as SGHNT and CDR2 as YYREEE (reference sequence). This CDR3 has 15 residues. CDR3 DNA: TGTGCCAGCACTCTCGGACTAGTAAGAGGGGATGAGCAGTTCTTC. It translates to CASTLGLVRGDEQFF.

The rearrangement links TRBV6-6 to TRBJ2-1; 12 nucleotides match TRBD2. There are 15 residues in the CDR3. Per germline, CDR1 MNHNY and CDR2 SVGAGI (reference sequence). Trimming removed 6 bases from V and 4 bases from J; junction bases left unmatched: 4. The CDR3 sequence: CASSPTSGGYNEQFF. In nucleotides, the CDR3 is TGTGCCAGCAGCCCGACTAGCGGGGGTTACAATGAGCAGTTCTTC.

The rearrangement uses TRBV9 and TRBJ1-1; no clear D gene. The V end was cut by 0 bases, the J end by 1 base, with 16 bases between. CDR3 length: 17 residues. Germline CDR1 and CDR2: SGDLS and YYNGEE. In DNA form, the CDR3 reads TGTGCCAGCAGCGTAGGGAGTTACGCCGCCCCGAACACTGAAGCTTTCTTT. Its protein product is CASSVGSYAAPNTEAFF.

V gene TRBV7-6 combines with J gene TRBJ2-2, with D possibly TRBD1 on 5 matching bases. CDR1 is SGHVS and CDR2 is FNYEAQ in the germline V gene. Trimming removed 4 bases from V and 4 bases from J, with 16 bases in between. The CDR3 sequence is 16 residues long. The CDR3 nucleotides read TGTGCCAGCAGCTCCGAAGGTTCAAGGGGCACCGGGGAGCTGTTTTTT. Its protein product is CASSSEGSRGTGELFF.

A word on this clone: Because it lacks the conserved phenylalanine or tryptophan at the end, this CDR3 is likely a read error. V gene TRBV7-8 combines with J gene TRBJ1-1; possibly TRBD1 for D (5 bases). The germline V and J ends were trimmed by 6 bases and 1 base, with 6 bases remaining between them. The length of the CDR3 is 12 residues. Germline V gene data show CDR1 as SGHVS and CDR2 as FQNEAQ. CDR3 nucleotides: TGTGCCAGCAGGGACACGAACACTGAAGCTTTCTCT. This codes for CASRDTNTEAFS.

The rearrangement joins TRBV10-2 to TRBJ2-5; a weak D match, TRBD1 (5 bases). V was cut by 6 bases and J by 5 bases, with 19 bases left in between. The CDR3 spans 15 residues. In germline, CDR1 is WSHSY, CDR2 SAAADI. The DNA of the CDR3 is TGCGCCAGCAGGGAAGGGGTTCTAGGCCGGGAGACCCAGTACTTC. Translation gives CASREGVLGRETQYF.

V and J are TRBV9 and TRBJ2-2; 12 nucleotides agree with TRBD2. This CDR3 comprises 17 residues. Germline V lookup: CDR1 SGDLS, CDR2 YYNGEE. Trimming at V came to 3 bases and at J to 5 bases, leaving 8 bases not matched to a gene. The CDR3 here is CASSERTSGVKTGELFF. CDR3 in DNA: TGTGCCAGCAGCGAGAGGACTAGCGGGGTGAAGACCGGGGAGCTGTTTTTT. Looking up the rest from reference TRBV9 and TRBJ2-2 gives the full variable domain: DSGVTQTPKHLITATGQRVTLRCSPRSGDLSVYWYQQSLDQGLQFLIQYYNGEERAKGNILERFSAQQFPDLHSELNLSSLELGDSALYFCASSERTSGVKTGELFFGEGSRLTVL.

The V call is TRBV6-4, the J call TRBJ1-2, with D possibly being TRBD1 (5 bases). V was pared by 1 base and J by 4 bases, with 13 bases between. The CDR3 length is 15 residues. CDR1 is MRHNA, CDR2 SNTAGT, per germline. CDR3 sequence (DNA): TGTGCCAGCAGTGACTACCAGGGCCCTCCCTATGGCTACACCTTC. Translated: CASSDYQGPPYGYTF.

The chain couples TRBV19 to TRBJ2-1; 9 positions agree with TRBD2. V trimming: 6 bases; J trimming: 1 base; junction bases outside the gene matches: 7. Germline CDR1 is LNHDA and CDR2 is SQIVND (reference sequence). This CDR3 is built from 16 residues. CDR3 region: CASRRISGGSYNEQFF. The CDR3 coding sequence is TGTGCCAGTAGAAGGATTAGCGGGGGTTCCTACAATGAGCAGTTCTTC.

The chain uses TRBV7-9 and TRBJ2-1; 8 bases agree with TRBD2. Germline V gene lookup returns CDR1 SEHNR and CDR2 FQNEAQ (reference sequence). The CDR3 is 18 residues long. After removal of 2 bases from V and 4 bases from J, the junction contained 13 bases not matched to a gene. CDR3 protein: CASSLTGSGGANYNEQFF. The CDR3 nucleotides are TGTGCCAGCAGCTTAACTGGGAGCGGGGGAGCGAATTACAATGAGCAGTTCTTC.

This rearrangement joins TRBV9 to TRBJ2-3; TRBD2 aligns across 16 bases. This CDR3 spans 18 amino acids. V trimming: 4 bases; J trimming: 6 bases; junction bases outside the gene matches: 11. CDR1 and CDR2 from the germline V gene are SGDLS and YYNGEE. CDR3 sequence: CASSLLPGLAGGQDTQYF. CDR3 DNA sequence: TGTGCCAGCAGCCTCCTCCCGGGACTAGCGGGAGGGCAGGATACGCAGTATTTT.

CDR3 coding DNA: TGTGCCAGCAGCTTGCACAGGGGAACGGATGAGCAGTTCTTC. Its translation is CASSLHRGTDEQFF. This chain connects TRBV11-3 to TRBJ2-1; 7 positions match TRBD1. After removal of 3 bases from V and 8 bases from J, the junction contained 7 bases not matched to a gene. The CDR3 length is 14 residues. Looked up from germline, CDR1 is SGHNT and CDR2 is YENEEA.

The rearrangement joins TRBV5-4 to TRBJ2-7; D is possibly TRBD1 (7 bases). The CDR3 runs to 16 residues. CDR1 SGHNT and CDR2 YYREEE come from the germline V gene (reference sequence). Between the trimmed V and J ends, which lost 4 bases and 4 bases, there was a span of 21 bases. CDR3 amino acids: CASSRGTVPFPYEQYF. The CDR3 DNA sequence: TGTGCCAGCAGCCGGGGGACAGTTCCTTTCCCGTACGAGCAGTACTTC.

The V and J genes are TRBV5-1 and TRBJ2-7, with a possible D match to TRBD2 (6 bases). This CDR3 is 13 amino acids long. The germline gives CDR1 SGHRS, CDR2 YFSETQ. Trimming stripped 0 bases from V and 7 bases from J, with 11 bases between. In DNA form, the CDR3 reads TGCGCCAGCAGCTTGGGCGGGGTTCGGGAGCAGTACTTC. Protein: CASSLGGVREQYF.

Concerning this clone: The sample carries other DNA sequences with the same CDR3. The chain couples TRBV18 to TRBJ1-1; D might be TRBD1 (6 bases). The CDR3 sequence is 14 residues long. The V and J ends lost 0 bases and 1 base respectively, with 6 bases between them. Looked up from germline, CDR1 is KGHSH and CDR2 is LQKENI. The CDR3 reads CASSPPGQNTEAFF. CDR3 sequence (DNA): TGTGCCAGCTCACCACCGGGACAGAACACTGAAGCTTTCTTT.